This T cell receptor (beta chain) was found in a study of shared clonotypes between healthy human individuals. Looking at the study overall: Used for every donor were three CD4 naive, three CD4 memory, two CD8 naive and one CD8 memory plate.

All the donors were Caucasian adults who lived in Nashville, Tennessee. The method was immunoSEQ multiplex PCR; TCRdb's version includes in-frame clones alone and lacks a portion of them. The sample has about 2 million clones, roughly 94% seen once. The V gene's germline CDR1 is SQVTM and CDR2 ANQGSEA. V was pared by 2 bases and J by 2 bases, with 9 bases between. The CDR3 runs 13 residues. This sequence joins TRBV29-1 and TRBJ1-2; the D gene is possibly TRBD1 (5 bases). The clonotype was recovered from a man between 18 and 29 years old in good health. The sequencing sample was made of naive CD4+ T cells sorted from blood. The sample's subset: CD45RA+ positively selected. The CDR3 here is CSVEPGRNYGYTF. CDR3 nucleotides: TGCAGCGTTGAACCGGGACGGAACTATGGCTACACCTTC.